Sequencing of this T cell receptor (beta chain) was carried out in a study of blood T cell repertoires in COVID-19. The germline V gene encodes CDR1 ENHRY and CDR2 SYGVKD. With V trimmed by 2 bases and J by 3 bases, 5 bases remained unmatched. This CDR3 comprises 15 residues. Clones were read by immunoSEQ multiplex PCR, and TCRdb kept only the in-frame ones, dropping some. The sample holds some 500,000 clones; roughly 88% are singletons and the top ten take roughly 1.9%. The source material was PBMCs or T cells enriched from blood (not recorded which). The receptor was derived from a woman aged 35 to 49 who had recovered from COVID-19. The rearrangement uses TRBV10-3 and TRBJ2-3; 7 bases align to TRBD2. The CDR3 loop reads CAISETRGGTDTQYF. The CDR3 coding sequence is TGTGCCATCAGTGAGACGAGGGGAGGGACAGATACGCAGTATTTT.